The next 22 T cell receptor beta chains were all read from a single sample in a study of T-cell reconstitution after alpha-beta-depleted transplantation in children. Unique molecular identifiers featured in how the TCRbeta library was prepared. TCRdb re-called the PCR reads with MiXCR, one entry per CDR3 protein. This table has around 210,000 distinct CDR3 sequences, under 8.5% appearing once. Sequenced material: PBMCs, taken before TCRalphabeta/CD19-depleted stem cell transplant. Receptors were obtained from a boy aged 2 to 10 with acute lymphoblastic leukemia, due to receive a stem cell transplant.

This clonotype was seen at least ten times. This chain joins TRBV24-1 and TRBJ2-5; D remains ambiguous. Germline assignment: CDR1 KGHDR and CDR2 SFDVKD. V lost 4 bases, J lost 2 bases, and 1 base lay in between. CDR3 size: 11 residues. The CDR3 loop reads CATSEQETQYF. CDR3 bases: TGTGCCACCAGTGAGCAAGAGACCCAGTACTTC.

The gene calls are TRBV20-1 and TRBJ1-5; 9 nucleotides align to TRBD1. CDR1 is DFQATT, CDR2 SNEGSKA, per germline (reference sequence). J lost 7 bases, V lost 5 bases, and 9 bases had no gene match. The CDR3 sequence is 14 residues long. CDR3 bases: TGCAGTGCTCTTTTGACAGGGGGGTACCAGCCCCAGCATTTT. Translating it yields CSALLTGGYQPQHF.

The sample holds many counts of this clonotype. The rearrangement joins TRBV6-5 to TRBJ2-6; the D is unclear. The CDR3 has 15 amino acids. With 0 bases removed from V and 3 bases from J, the gap between germline ends came to 6 bases. Germline loops: CDR1 MNHEY, CDR2 SVGAGI. The CDR3 reads CASSYSRFGANVLTF. CDR3 sequence (DNA): TGTGCCAGCAGTTACTCAAGATTTGGGGCCAACGTCCTGACTTTC.

The gene calls are TRBV27 and TRBJ1-1; D not certain. CDR3 length: 13 amino acids. V was cut by 2 bases and J by 2 bases, with 6 bases left in between. The germline gives CDR1 MNHEY, CDR2 SMNVEV (reference sequence). The CDR3 region has the DNA TGTGCCAGCAGTTTAGCGGATAACACTGAAGCTTTCTTT. This sequence encodes CASSLADNTEAFF.

This clonotype occurred many times. The chain links TRBV29-1 to TRBJ2-1; no firm D call. The CDR3 has 15 residues. The V gene's germline CDR1 is SQVTM and CDR2 ANQGSEA. Deletions cut 0 bases from V and 3 bases from J, with 12 bases between. CDR3 protein: CSVEDLPWGYNEQFF. The CDR3 nucleotides are TGCAGCGTTGAAGATCTGCCATGGGGCTACAATGAGCAGTTCTTC.

The V gene is TRBV11-3, the J gene TRBJ2-3, with 9 bases lining up with TRBD2. The V and J ends lost 0 bases and 10 bases, in that order; junction bases with no gene match: 8. In germline, CDR1 is SGHNT, CDR2 YENEEA. The CDR3 sequence is 15 residues long. The CDR3 is CASSLETSGLGAQYF. In nucleotides, the CDR3 is TGTGCCAGCAGCTTAGAGACTAGCGGTTTAGGGGCGCAGTATTTT. Looking up the rest from reference TRBV11-3 and TRBJ2-3 gives the full variable domain: EAGVVQSPRYKIIEKKQPVAFWCNPISGHNTLYWYLQNLGQGPELLIRYENEEAVDDSQLPKDRFSAERLKGVDSTLKIQPAELGDSAVYLCASSLETSGLGAQYFGPGTRLTVL.

This clonotype showed up many times. The genes are TRBV6-5 and TRBJ2-5; a possible D gene is TRBD2 (7 bases). Looked up from germline, CDR1 is MNHEY and CDR2 is SVGAGI. The CDR3 is 13 amino acids. V gave up 8 bases and J gave up 4 bases, with 14 bases separating them. The CDR3 sequence: CASRSGGGETQYF. In nucleotides, the CDR3 is TGTGCCAGCCGCTCGGGGGGCGGAGAGACCCAGTACTTC.

The CDR3 sequence: CASSLSGYYEQYF. DNA for the CDR3: TGTGCCAGCAGCTTAAGCGGGTACTACGAGCAGTACTTC. The chain combines TRBV13 with TRBJ2-7, with D perhaps matching TRBD2 (6 bases). The CDR3 length is 13 residues. Germline lookup yields CDR1 PRHDT and CDR2 FYEKMQ (reference sequence). Trimming shortened V by 2 bases and J by 3 bases, and 8 bases separated the two germline ends.

This sequence joins TRBV7-6 and TRBJ2-7; possibly TRBD1 or TRBD2 for D (5 bases each). V was trimmed by 5 bases and J by 7 bases, leaving 15 bases between them. This CDR3 has 13 residues. Per the germline V gene, CDR1 is SGHVS and CDR2 is FNYEAQ. CDR3 in DNA: TGTGCCAGCAGCCCCTGGGGGAGAGGAGAGCAGTACTTC. This gives the protein CASSPWGRGEQYF.

Ten or more counts support this clonotype. V is TRBV5-1 and J is TRBJ1-1; tentative D call: TRBD1 (6 bases). Per the germline V gene, CDR1 is SGHRS and CDR2 is YFSETQ. CDR3 length: 14 residues. Trimming took 3 bases from V and 4 from J, leaving 13 bases between them. The CDR3, as DNA: TGCGCCAGCAGCTCACAGGGACGGAGCACTGAAGCTTTCTTT. Its translation is CASSSQGRSTEAFF.

This clonotype was counted many times. The chain has TRBV28 and TRBJ1-4; D unresolved. Trimming removed 2 bases from V and 12 bases from J, with 13 bases in between. This CDR3 has 13 amino acids. CDR1 MDHEN and CDR2 SYDVKM come from the germline V gene. The CDR3 sequence is CASSLSGSGELFF. The CDR3 bases are TGTGCCAGCAGTTTAAGTGGCTCAGGAGAACTGTTTTTT. The whole variable domain, remainder taken from reference TRBV28 and TRBJ1-4, is DVKVTQSSRYLVKRTGEKVFLECVQDMDHENMFWYRQDPGLGLRLIYFSYDVKMKEKGDIPEGYSVSREKKERFSLILESASTNQTSMYLCASSLSGSGELFFGSGTQLSVL.

There are a few counts of this clonotype. The chain combines TRBV9 with TRBJ2-7; no definite D call. V was cut by 0 bases and J by 6 bases, with 10 bases left in between. The CDR3 is 13 residues long. CDR1 SGDLS and CDR2 YYNGEE come from the germline V gene. This chain's CDR3 is CASSVAPFREQYF. The CDR3 DNA follows: TGTGCCAGCAGCGTAGCCCCTTTCCGCGAGCAGTACTTC.

The V gene is TRBV7-6, the J gene TRBJ2-1; perhaps TRBD1 as D (7 bases). Trimming pared 7 bases from V and 0 bases from J, leaving 22 bases between. CDR3 length equals 18 residues. Germline values: CDR1 SGHVS, CDR2 FNYEAQ. CDR3 loop: CASTLGGGGVLSYNEQFF. CDR3 nucleotide sequence: TGTGCCAGCACCCTCGGAGGGGGCGGGGTGCTCTCCTACAATGAGCAGTTCTTC. Complete variable domain (other parts from reference TRBV7-6 and TRBJ2-1): GAGVSQSPRYKVTKRGQDVALRCDPISGHVSLYWYRQALGQGPEFLTYFNYEAQQDKSGLPNDRFSAERPEGSISTLTIQRTEQRDSAMYRCASTLGGGGVLSYNEQFFGPGTRLTVL.

This clonotype has ten or more counts. The chain links TRBV15 to TRBJ1-1; no firm D call. From germline, CDR1 is LNHNV and CDR2 YYDKDF (reference sequence). The CDR3 is 15 amino acids. The V gene lost 0 bases and the J gene lost 2 bases, with 10 bases spanning the gap. The CDR3 sequence is CATSRDGGRNTEAFF. DNA of the CDR3: TGTGCCACCAGCAGAGATGGAGGGCGTAACACTGAAGCTTTCTTT.

This clonotype was seen at least ten times. The CDR3 DNA reads TGTGCCACCTTGACTAGCGGAAGGAGCTCCTACAATGAGCAGTTCTTC. The encoded protein is CATLTSGRSSYNEQFF. The chain joins TRBV28 to TRBJ2-1; 9 nucleotides line up with TRBD2. CDR3 length equals 16 residues. J gave up 0 bases and V 10 bases, and 10 bases lay outside the gene matches. Germline V CDR1 and CDR2: MDHEN, SYDVKM.

The sample holds a few counts of this clonotype. J is TRBJ2-7 and V is TRBV30; weak D call: TRBD1 (6 bases). V was shortened by 5 bases and J by 3 bases, with 14 bases between the two germline ends. Germline V gene lookup returns CDR1 GTSNPN and CDR2 SVGIG (reference sequence). The CDR3 extends over 13 amino acids. CDR3 sequence (DNA): TGTGCCTGGTGGGACACGGGAAACTACGAGCAGTACTTC. It encodes CAWWDTGNYEQYF.

V gene TRBV4-3 combines with J gene TRBJ2-7; the match to TRBD2 covers 10 bases. V shed 4 bases, J shed 1 base, and the junction held 7 bases outside the gene matches. The CDR3 totals 16 residues. CDR1 LGHNA and CDR2 YSLEER come from the germline V gene. CDR3 protein: CASSPRSSGGSYEQYF. The CDR3, as DNA: TGCGCCAGCAGCCCTAGAAGTAGCGGGGGGTCCTACGAGCAGTACTTC.

The chain joins TRBV5-6 to TRBJ2-4; 7 bases are a match to TRBD2. Losses at the gene ends were 8 bases for V and 9 bases for J; bases not matched to a gene: 14. This CDR3 is built from 14 residues. CDR1 is SGHDT and CDR2 is YYEEEE in the germline V gene. For the CDR3, the DNA is TGTGCCAGTCAAAGGCGGGATCCGGGGGGCATTCAGTACTTC. Protein product: CASQRRDPGGIQYF.

At least ten counts were recorded for this clonotype. The chain couples TRBV28 to TRBJ1-1; 7 positions match TRBD1. CDR1 and CDR2 (germline): MDHEN, SYDVKM. CDR3 length: 16 amino acids. V was pared by 4 bases and J by 3 bases, with 11 bases of the junction left unmatched. The CDR3 protein is CASSSAEGAGDTEAFF. CDR3 in DNA: TGTGCCAGCAGTTCCGCAGAGGGGGCAGGGGACACTGAAGCTTTCTTT.

This clonotype was observed at least ten times. The chain has TRBV29-1 and TRBJ2-5, with D possibly being TRBD1 (6 bases). Trimming stripped 6 bases from V and 5 bases from J, with 16 bases between. The CDR3 length is 13 residues. Per germline, CDR1 SQVTM and CDR2 ANQGSEA. The chain's CDR3 is CSVQGFEAETQYF. The CDR3, as DNA: TGCAGCGTCCAGGGGTTTGAGGCGGAGACCCAGTACTTC.

This clonotype was picked up many times. The rearrangement uses TRBV28 and TRBJ2-2; a weak D match, TRBD1 (6 bases). The CDR3 extends over 15 amino acids. The germline gives CDR1 MDHEN, CDR2 SYDVKM. V was pared by 6 bases and J by 6 bases, with 17 bases between. Here the CDR3 reads CASRRYRASAGELFF. The CDR3 DNA sequence: TGTGCCAGCAGGCGGTACAGGGCATCGGCCGGGGAGCTGTTTTTT.

This clonotype was seen more than once but under ten times. V is TRBV7-3 and J is TRBJ2-6; D perhaps matches TRBD2 (5 bases). V lost 1 base to trimming and J lost 0 bases, with 16 bases between them. Germline-derived CDR1 and CDR2 are SGHTA and FQGTGA. This CDR3 is built from 19 residues. The CDR3 loop reads CASSLKWPVRDSGANVLTF. The CDR3 nucleotides read TGTGCCAGCAGCTTAAAGTGGCCGGTGAGGGACTCTGGGGCCAACGTCCTGACTTTC.